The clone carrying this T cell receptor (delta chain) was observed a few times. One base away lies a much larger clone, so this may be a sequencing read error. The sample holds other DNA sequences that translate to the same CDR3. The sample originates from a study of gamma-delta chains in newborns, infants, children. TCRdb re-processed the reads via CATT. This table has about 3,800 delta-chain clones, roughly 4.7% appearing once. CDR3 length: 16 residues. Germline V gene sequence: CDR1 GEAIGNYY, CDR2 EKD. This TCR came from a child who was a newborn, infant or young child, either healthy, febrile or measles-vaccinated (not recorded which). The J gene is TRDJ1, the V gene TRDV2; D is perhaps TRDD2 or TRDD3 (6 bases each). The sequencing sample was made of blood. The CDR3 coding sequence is TGTGCCTGTGTCGCCCTGGGGCCCCCTTCCACCGACAAACTCATCTTT. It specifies CACVALGPPSTDKLIF.